This TCR beta chain was obtained from a study of vaccination effects on CD4 cells after COVID-19. In the study overall: Either the BNT162b2 or mRNA-1273 vaccine was given to participants in two doses.

ViraFEST expansion of antigen-specific CD4+ T cells with viral peptide pools preceded sequencing. It was after around eleven days of culture that CD4+ T cells were isolated. In the vaccine recipients, nucleocapsid antibodies were negative and there was no prior SARS-CoV-2 infection. The culture medium for approximately 1.9 million PBMC per well included approximately 10 IU/ml IL-2 and about 9.1 ug/ml peptides. Days 3 and 7 were when half the medium was replaced with IL-2 medium. Repertoires were generated with immunoSEQ multiplex PCR, while TCRdb's copy carries only in-frame clones and drops some. The sample consists of roughly 35,000 clones, approximately 68% of them appearing once. A note on this clone: Its target is not known.

Findings and caveats of the study: Late after vaccination, infection- and vaccine-induced clones showed marked clonal contraction.

The CDR3 is 15 amino acids. Trimming removed 2 bases at V and 2 bases at J, with 12 bases between. Looked up from germline, CDR1 is SEHNR and CDR2 is FQNEAQ (reference sequence). The receptor was derived from a human donor who received a COVID-19 vaccine. This specimen was CD4+ T cells from PBMCs cultured with HCoV-OC43 spike peptides, taken before COVID-19 vaccination. Described subset: HCoV-OC43 spike overlapping peptide pool stimulation. The rearrangement uses TRBV7-9 and TRBJ2-5; tentatively, D is TRBD1 or TRBD2 (5 bases each). CDR3 amino acids: CASSLSGTTQETQYF. Here the CDR3 DNA reads TGTGCCAGCAGCTTATCTGGGACCACTCAAGAGACCCAGTACTTC.